These 29 T cell receptor beta chains originate from one sample sequenced in a study of T-cell memory formation after mild COVID-19. Each CDR3 protein gets one entry after TCRdb re-called the 5' RACE reads with MiXCR. The table shows 200,000 to 250,000 distinct CDR3 sequences, with 9.5% occurring only once. Material for sequencing was PBMCs or a T cell subset sorted from them (not recorded which). These receptors were obtained from a man between 18 and 35 years old who had mild COVID-19 (a few samples of this study predate the infection). Cell type and time point are not known.

This clonotype was picked up one time. The genes are TRBV11-2 and TRBJ2-5, with D possibly being TRBD1 or TRBD2 (6 bases each). In germline, CDR1 is SGHAT, CDR2 FQNNGV. V was clipped by 4 bases and J by 3 bases, with 24 bases between them. The CDR3 runs to 18 residues. The CDR3 region is CASSWGNRVLRGEETQYF. CDR3 nucleotides: TGTGCCAGCAGCTGGGGGAACAGGGTTCTAAGGGGGGAAGAGACCCAGTACTTC.

The chain recombines TRBV23-1 with TRBJ2-6; D unclear. Being an ORF, TRBV23-1 has a function that is uncertain. The CDR3 has 19 residues. The V end was cut by 0 bases, the J end by 0 bases, with 15 bases between. DNA for the CDR3: TGCGCCAGCAGTCAATCTAAGCAGGCCCCTAGCTCTGGGGCCAACGTCCTGACTTTC. The encoded protein is CASSQSKQAPSSGANVLTF.

There are a few counts of this clonotype. The chain uses TRBV20-1 and TRBJ1-1; D is possibly TRBD1 (6 bases). The V gene's germline CDR1 is DFQATT and CDR2 SNEGSKA (reference sequence). The CDR3 extends over 13 amino acids. V dropped 3 bases and J dropped 0 bases, with 8 bases sitting between them. CDR3 coding DNA: TGCAGTGCTAGTGGGGACATGAACACTGAAGCTTTCTTT. Translated, it gives CSASGDMNTEAFF.

The table lists this clonotype with a few counts. The chain uses TRBV20-1 and TRBJ2-3; 7 bases are shared with TRBD1. The germline V gene has CDR1 DFQATT and CDR2 SNEGSKA (reference sequence). CDR3 length equals 15 residues. V dropped 1 base and J dropped 5; count of bases not matched to a gene: 9. Here the CDR3 DNA reads TGCAGTGCTAGAGCTCCCGGGCAGGGGGTAGATACGCAGTATTTT. This translates into CSARAPGQGVDTQYF.

The sample holds a few counts of this clonotype. The chain employs TRBV5-1 and TRBJ2-2, with 7 bases identical to TRBD2. Looked up from germline, CDR1 is SGHRS and CDR2 is YFSETQ. The CDR3 length is 15 residues. J lost 1 base, V lost 0 bases, and 0 bases had no gene match. CDR3 sequence: CASSLASGNTGELFF. CDR3 DNA: TGCGCCAGCAGCTTGGCTAGCGGGAACACCGGGGAGCTGTTTTTT.

This clonotype was counted ten times or more. V usage is TRBV12-3 or TRBV12-4 and J usage is TRBJ2-5; weak D call: TRBD2 (5 bases). This CDR3 is built from 13 residues. Trimming cost V 4 bases and J 5 bases, with 11 bases left between them. The CDR3 region is CASSSNSVETQYF. CDR3 DNA sequence: TGTGCCAGCAGTTCAAATAGCGTGGAGACCCAGTACTTC.

This clonotype has ten or more counts. V usage is TRBV28 and J usage is TRBJ2-1, with 7 bases aligning to TRBD1. Germline assignment: CDR1 MDHEN and CDR2 SYDVKM. Unmatched junction bases numbered 7, after V lost 5 bases and J lost 0 bases. This CDR3 spans 16 amino acids. The CDR3 nucleotides read TGTGCCAGCAGTCCTGGACAGGCATTCTCCTACAATGAGCAGTTCTTC. Translation gives CASSPGQAFSYNEQFF.

In its sample, this clonotype was seen a few times. V and J are TRBV2 and TRBJ2-7; D possibly corresponds to TRBD2 (5 bases). The CDR3 is 16 residues long. V was cut by 9 bases and J by 5 bases, with 26 bases left in between. CDR1 and CDR2 from the germline V gene are SNHLY and FYNNEI. This chain's CDR3 is CASALFESGYRNEQYV. As DNA, the CDR3 is TGTGCCAGTGCGCTCTTCGAGAGCGGCTATCGAAACGAGCAGTACGTC.

Only a few counts were recorded for this clonotype. The V call is TRBV29-1, the J call TRBJ2-7, with unresolved D. The CDR3 length is 12 residues. V was cut by 4 bases and J by 1 base, with 8 bases left in between. Germline V CDR1 and CDR2: SQVTM, ANQGSEA. The CDR3: CSVASQSYEQYF. In DNA, the CDR3 is TGCAGCGTTGCGTCGCAGTCCTACGAGCAGTACTTC.

Many counts were recorded for this clonotype. The chain combines TRBV15 with TRBJ1-6, with 8 bases lining up with TRBD1. From germline, CDR1 is LNHNV and CDR2 YYDKDF (reference sequence). J lost 7 bases, V lost 8 bases, and 4 bases had no gene match. The length of the CDR3 is 13 residues. CDR3 DNA: TGTGCCACCTCCTGGACAGGGAATTCACCCCTCCACTTT. It encodes CATSWTGNSPLHF. Based on the CDR3 plus reference TRBV15 and TRBJ1-6, the full variable domain is DAMVIQNPRYQVTQFGKPVTLSCSQTLNHNVMYWYQQKSSQAPKLLFHYYDKDFNNEADTPDNFQSRRPNTSFCFLDIRSPGLGDTAMYLCATSWTGNSPLHFGNGTRLTVT.

This clonotype was detected only a few times. The chain couples TRBV29-1 to TRBJ2-2; D gene unclear. V was pared by 7 bases and J by 0 bases, with 12 bases between. The CDR3 has 14 residues. Germline V gene lookup returns CDR1 SQVTM and CDR2 ANQGSEA. The CDR3 DNA sequence: TGCAGCGCGCAACTTACAGCGAACACCGGGGAGCTGTTTTTT. Its protein product is CSAQLTANTGELFF.

The chain is built from TRBV5-1 and TRBJ1-4; the match to TRBD1 covers 7 bases. Germline V gene data show CDR1 as SGHRS and CDR2 as YFSETQ. Trimming cost V 1 base and J 5 bases; bases outside gene matches: 14. There are 18 residues in the CDR3. The CDR3 sequence: CASSLRRTGGGLNEKLFF. The CDR3 DNA is TGCGCCAGCAGCTTGCGGAGGACAGGAGGGGGATTAAATGAAAAACTGTTTTTT. Supplemented by reference TRBV5-1 and TRBJ1-4, the full variable domain reads KAGVTQTPRYLIKTRGQQVTLSCSPISGHRSVSWYQQTPGQGLQFLFEYFSETQRNKGNFPGRFSGRQFSNSRSEMNVSTLELGDSALYLCASSLRRTGGGLNEKLFFGSGTQLSVL.

This clonotype was recorded at least ten times. The chain recombines TRBV10-3 with TRBJ1-4, with TRBD1 as a possible D gene (5 bases). Germline V CDR1 and CDR2: ENHRY, SYGVKD. V gave up 6 bases and J gave up 8 bases, with 13 bases separating them. CDR3 length: 13 residues. The CDR3 here is CAISAGTGEKLFF. CDR3 bases: TGTGCCATCAGCGCGGGGACGGGAGAAAAACTGTTTTTT.

This rearrangement joins TRBV20-1 to TRBJ2-7, with D hard to call. Trimming shortened V by 3 bases and J by 5 bases, and 11 bases separated the two germline ends. Germline V gene lookup returns CDR1 DFQATT and CDR2 SNEGSKA (reference sequence). The CDR3 has 12 residues. Here the CDR3 DNA reads TGCAGTGCTAGGAAAATGTCGGACGAGCAGTACTTC. It translates to CSARKMSDEQYF.

The table lists this clonotype with many counts. J is TRBJ1-1 and V is TRBV5-5; no firm D call. V was pared by 3 bases and J by 4 bases, with 10 bases between. The CDR3 loop spans 13 amino acids. Germline CDR1 reads SGHKS; CDR2 reads YYEKEE (reference sequence). The CDR3 DNA reads TGTGCCAGCAGCTCCTTAGGGCGCACTGAAGCTTTCTTT. It is translated as CASSSLGRTEAFF.

This clonotype was observed many times. The chain recombines TRBV6-6 with TRBJ1-2; 9 bases align to TRBD1. J lost 6 bases, V lost 3 bases, and 8 bases had no gene match. Germline V gene lookup returns CDR1 MNHNY and CDR2 SVGAGI (reference sequence). The CDR3 loop spans 15 amino acids. The CDR3 region has the DNA TGTGCCAGCAGTTATCAGACCGGGACAGGGAATGGCTACACCTTC. Amino acid sequence: CASSYQTGTGNGYTF.

At least ten counts were recorded for this clonotype. The genes are TRBV4-3 and TRBJ2-1; 14 positions agree with TRBD2. Germline CDR1 LGHNA, CDR2 YSLEER. Trimming at V came to 3 bases and at J to 6 bases, leaving 4 bases not matched to a gene. There are 16 residues in the CDR3. The CDR3 loop reads CASSQTGTSGGNEQFF. The CDR3 nucleotides read TGCGCCAGCAGCCAGACCGGGACTAGCGGGGGCAATGAGCAGTTCTTC.

This clonotype was counted ten times or more. The V and J genes are TRBV7-9 and TRBJ1-1; a possible D gene is TRBD1 (5 bases). This CDR3 comprises 12 residues. Trimming removed 6 bases at V and 5 bases at J, with 10 bases between. From germline, CDR1 is SEHNR and CDR2 FQNEAQ (reference sequence). The CDR3 loop reads CASRGDVTEAFF. CDR3 bases: TGTGCCAGCAGGGGGGACGTTACTGAAGCTTTCTTT.

The chain is built from TRBV4-3 and TRBJ2-7; D unclear. Per the germline V gene, CDR1 is LGHNA and CDR2 is YSLEER. V lost 1 base, J lost 10 bases, and 14 bases lay in between. The CDR3 has 13 amino acids. DNA of the CDR3: TGCGCCAGCAGCCAAGGGGCGGCCGCCAGCCAGTACTTC. Encoded protein: CASSQGAAASQYF.

The CDR3 coding sequence is TGCGCCAGCAGCCATGGGGCTAGCGGGGTGTCAGATACGCAGTATTTT. Translating it yields CASSHGASGVSDTQYF. V and J are TRBV4-3 and TRBJ2-3, with TRBD2 identical over 9 bases. The J segment lost 4 bases and the V segment lost 3 bases, leaving 8 bases of the junction unmatched. In germline, CDR1 is LGHNA, CDR2 YSLEER. The CDR3 is made up of 16 amino acids.

This clonotype has a handful of counts. The chain carries TRBV12-3 or TRBV12-4 and TRBJ2-1; the D is unclear. The CDR3 has 11 residues. Trimming cost V 0 bases and J 16 bases, with 10 bases left between them. The CDR3 spells CASSLAGKGFF. As DNA, the CDR3 is TGTGCCAGCAGTTTAGCAGGAAAAGGCTTCTTC.

There are a few counts of this clonotype. J is TRBJ1-5 and V is TRBV2, with D unresolved. Germline V lookup: CDR1 SNHLY, CDR2 FYNNEI. Trimming took 6 bases from V and 5 from J, leaving 8 bases between them. The length of the CDR3 is 12 residues. This chain's CDR3 is CASSLPDQPQHF. The CDR3 bases are TGTGCCAGCAGCTTACCAGATCAGCCCCAGCATTTT.

In this sample, this clonotype turned up a few times. The chain links TRBV18 to TRBJ1-2, with D maybe TRBD1 (6 bases). Germline loops: CDR1 KGHSH, CDR2 LQKENI. The CDR3 runs to 14 residues. Trimming cost V 2 bases and J 7 bases, with 14 bases left between them. The CDR3 sequence is CASSPLGQTVGYTF. CDR3 DNA sequence: TGTGCCAGCTCACCATTAGGACAGACCGTTGGCTACACCTTC.

This clonotype came up many times. The chain links TRBV4-1 to TRBJ2-2; D not certain. Germline-derived CDR1 and CDR2 are MGHRA and YSYEKL. The CDR3 extends over 17 amino acids. Trimming pared 10 bases from V and 4 bases from J, leaving 25 bases between. The CDR3 loop is CATKLGHSRQPTGELFF. The CDR3 DNA reads TGCGCCACTAAGTTAGGGCACTCTCGACAACCCACCGGGGAGCTGTTTTTT.

The chain couples TRBV11-2 to TRBJ1-2; TRBD1 is a possible D gene (5 bases). The CDR3 consists of 13 residues. CDR1 is SGHAT and CDR2 is FQNNGV in the germline V gene. Trimming pared 3 bases from V and 6 bases from J, leaving 11 bases between. This chain's CDR3 is CASSFRGWHGYTF. The CDR3 DNA follows: TGTGCCAGCAGCTTTCGGGGGTGGCATGGCTACACCTTC. The whole variable domain, filled in from reference TRBV11-2 and TRBJ1-2, reads EAGVAQSPRYKIIEKRQSVAFWCNPISGHATLYWYQQILGQGPKLLIQFQNNGVVDDSQLPKDRFSAERLKGVDSTLKIQPAKLEDSAVYLCASSFRGWHGYTFGSGTRLTVV.

The table lists this clonotype with many counts. This chain connects TRBV6-5 to TRBJ2-1, with D unresolved. The V end was cut by 7 bases, the J end by 6 bases, with 7 bases between. Per germline, CDR1 MNHEY and CDR2 SVGAGI. This CDR3 has 11 amino acids. CDR3 loop: CASTGGNEQFF. The CDR3 nucleotides read TGTGCCAGCACCGGCGGCAATGAGCAGTTCTTC.

This clonotype came up a few times. The chain joins TRBV3-1 to TRBJ2-1; the match to TRBD2 covers 12 bases. Germline V gives CDR1 LGHDT, CDR2 YNNKEL (reference sequence). This CDR3 comprises 16 residues. V lost 2 bases to trimming and J lost 15 bases; unmatched junction nucleotides: 14. CDR3 in amino acids: CASSQTPLPSGGAGFF. The CDR3 region has the DNA TGTGCCAGCAGCCAAACTCCGCTTCCTAGCGGGGGGGCCGGGTTCTTC.

This chain joins TRBV5-1 and TRBJ2-1, with D hard to call. This CDR3 comprises 15 residues. From germline, CDR1 is SGHRS and CDR2 YFSETQ. V was trimmed by 4 bases and J by 0 bases, leaving 11 bases between them. The CDR3 here is CASSETVPSYNEQFF. CDR3 DNA sequence: TGCGCCAGCAGCGAGACCGTCCCCTCCTACAATGAGCAGTTCTTC.

The chain joins TRBV6-2 or TRBV6-3 to TRBJ1-4; D gene uncertain. With 0 bases removed from V and 4 bases from J, the gap between germline ends came to 9 bases. CDR3 length: 15 residues. From germline, CDR1 is MNHEY and CDR2 SVGEGT. This CDR3 reads CASSYSIGDNEKLFF. The DNA of the CDR3 is TGTGCCAGCAGTTACTCTATCGGAGATAATGAAAAACTGTTTTTT.